Shown below are 16 T cell receptor beta chains from a single sample sequenced in a study of T cells in Graves' hyperthyroidism and ophthalmopathy. Amplified regions were TCR beta CDR3 sequences from RNA transcripts. TCR CDR3 regions were first amplified by RT-PCR with HTBI primers. Each CDR3 protein is one row after TCRdb ran MiXCR on the multiplex PCR reads. The sample holds under 750,000 distinct CDR3 sequences, about 17% seen once. The sample was blood. The receptor source for this set is a woman aged 50 to 65 with Graves' hyperthyroidism that later progressed to Graves' ophthalmopathy.

This clonotype has only one observation. A junction boundary mismatches the germline segment, possibly from a read error. J is TRBJ1-1 and V is TRBV2; D is possibly TRBD1 (6 bases). The CDR3 spans 15 residues. From germline, CDR1 is SNHLY and CDR2 FYNNEI. The CDR3 sequence: CASSLGRTANTEALF. DNA of the CDR3: TGTGCCAGCAGTTTAGGTAGGACAGCGAACACTGAAGCTCTCTTT.

This clonotype turned up a few times. This rearrangement joins TRBV12-3 or TRBV12-4 to TRBJ1-1; possibly TRBD1 for D (5 bases). Trimming took 6 bases from V and 1 from J, leaving 9 bases between them. This CDR3 is built from 13 residues. The CDR3 sequence is CASSKQENTEAFF. The CDR3 DNA sequence: TGTGCCAGCAGCAAACAGGAGAACACTGAAGCTTTCTTT.

This clonotype was observed at least ten times. The rearrangement uses TRBV6-1 and TRBJ2-3, with TRBD1 matching over 9 bases. The trim removed 6 bases at V and 4 bases at J, leaving 8 bases unmatched. CDR1 and CDR2 from the germline V gene are MNHNS and SASEGT. There are 15 residues in the CDR3. CDR3: CASRRDRGRADTQYF. The CDR3 region has the DNA TGTGCCAGCAGACGAGACAGGGGGAGGGCAGATACGCAGTATTTT.

The chain combines TRBV20-1 with TRBJ1-4; tentatively, D is TRBD1 (6 bases). The CDR3 is made up of 12 amino acids. Per the germline V gene, CDR1 is DFQATT and CDR2 is SNEGSKA (reference sequence). V was trimmed by 3 bases and J by 6 bases, leaving 8 bases between them. This chain's CDR3 is CSASYRDEKLFF. The CDR3 DNA reads as TGCAGTGCTAGCTACAGGGATGAAAAACTGTTTTTT.

This clonotype was seen more than once but under ten times. The CDR3 nucleotides are TGTGCCACCAAGCGGGGGGACTGGGAGCTGTTTTTT. Encoded protein: CATKRGDWELFF. This chain uses TRBV6-2 or TRBV6-3 with TRBJ2-2; 9 positions agree with TRBD2. Trimming took 10 bases from V and 9 from J; bases not matched to a gene: 6. From germline, CDR1 is MNHEY and CDR2 SVGEGT. The CDR3 is made up of 12 amino acids.

In its sample, this clonotype was seen a few times. This CDR3 reads CASSQLRSKLSPLHF. CDR3 nucleotide sequence: TGTGCCAGCAGCCAACTCAGGTCGAAACTTTCACCCCTCCACTTT. The gene calls are TRBV3-1 and TRBJ1-6; D gene uncertain. Trimming shortened V by 2 bases and J by 9 bases, and 14 bases separated the two germline ends. This CDR3 spans 15 amino acids. CDR1 LGHDT and CDR2 YNNKEL come from the germline V gene (reference sequence).

In its sample, this clonotype was seen a few times. The chain has TRBV7-3 and TRBJ2-3, with 10 nucleotides matching TRBD2. Germline V gene lookup returns CDR1 SGHTA and CDR2 FQGTGA. This CDR3 spans 14 amino acids. V dropped 5 bases and J dropped 4; count of bases not matched to a gene: 3. The CDR3 nucleotides read TGTGCCAGCAGCCGTAGCGGGGGGTCAGATACGCAGTATTTT. Translation gives CASSRSGGSDTQYF.

There are a few counts of this clonotype. This chain joins TRBV29-1 and TRBJ1-1, with a possible D match to TRBD1 (5 bases). The ends were cut back, 8 bases at V and 3 bases at J, with 16 bases in the middle. Germline V lookup: CDR1 SQVTM, CDR2 ANQGSEA. The CDR3 runs 13 residues. CDR3: CSITNGGYTEAFF. The CDR3 DNA is TGCAGCATTACGAATGGGGGGTACACTGAAGCTTTCTTT.

The chain uses TRBV6-1 and TRBJ2-1; TRBD2 aligns across 10 bases. CDR1 MNHNS and CDR2 SASEGT come from the germline V gene. V gave up 6 bases and J gave up 1 base; unmatched junction bases: 3. This CDR3 has 15 residues. CDR3 amino acids: CASRERGGSYNEQFF. CDR3 sequence (DNA): TGTGCCAGCAGGGAGCGGGGGGGTTCCTACAATGAGCAGTTCTTC.

This clonotype appeared a few times. J is TRBJ2-5 and V is TRBV11-3; 7 bases map to TRBD1. Germline trimming cut 5 bases from V and 1 base from J; bases unmatched to any gene: 4. This CDR3 is built from 14 residues. CDR1 and CDR2 from the germline V gene are SGHNT and YENEEA. CDR3 in amino acids: CASSRRDSQETQYF. In nucleotides, the CDR3 is TGTGCCAGCAGCCGCCGGGACAGCCAAGAGACCCAGTACTTC. Full variable domain (missing parts from reference TRBV11-3 and TRBJ2-5): EAGVVQSPRYKIIEKKQPVAFWCNPISGHNTLYWYLQNLGQGPELLIRYENEEAVDDSQLPKDRFSAERLKGVDSTLKIQPAELGDSAVYLCASSRRDSQETQYFGPGTRLLVL.

This clonotype was seen repeatedly, ten times or more. This rearrangement joins TRBV6-1 to TRBJ1-1, with D possibly TRBD1 on 5 matching bases. The ends were cut back, 4 bases at V and 5 bases at J, with 17 bases in the middle. Germline values: CDR1 MNHNS, CDR2 SASEGT. This CDR3 region has 15 residues. This CDR3 is CASSGPTEGLTEAFF. The CDR3 DNA is TGTGCCAGCAGTGGCCCGACAGAGGGGCTAACTGAAGCTTTCTTT.

V usage is TRBV12-3 or TRBV12-4 and J usage is TRBJ1-5; D uncertain. The CDR3 spans 13 residues. Trimming stripped 5 bases from V and 6 bases from J, with 11 bases between. CDR3 region: CASSPRVGQPQHF. In nucleotides, the CDR3 is TGTGCCAGCAGTCCCCGAGTTGGTCAGCCCCAGCATTTT.

This clonotype was recorded a few times. The chain is built from TRBV12-3 or TRBV12-4 and TRBJ2-1; 8 bases are shared with TRBD1. The ends lost 6 bases at V and 9 bases at J; junction bases unmatched: 13. The length of the CDR3 is 15 residues. The CDR3 DNA is TGTGCCAGCAGAGCTCCCGGAACAGGGGGAGGTGAGCAGTTCTTC. Amino acid sequence: CASRAPGTGGGEQFF.

This clonotype occurred many times. The CDR3 DNA follows: TGCAGTGCTAGGCCGGACGCGGGGGGCACCGGACCCCTCCACTTT. This encodes CSARPDAGGTGPLHF. V is TRBV20-1 and J is TRBJ1-6; D might be TRBD1 (6 bases). The CDR3 runs to 15 residues. The germline V gene encodes CDR1 DFQATT and CDR2 SNEGSKA (reference sequence). With 3 bases removed from V and 12 bases from J, the gap between germline ends came to 21 bases.

The genes are TRBV28 and TRBJ1-1; TRBD1 might be the D (5 bases). This CDR3 comprises 17 residues. The V and J ends lost 0 bases and 2 bases respectively, with 16 bases between them. Per germline, CDR1 MDHEN and CDR2 SYDVKM. CDR3 region: CASSLCILGRGNTEAFF. DNA of the CDR3: TGTGCCAGCAGTTTATGCATTCTCGGAAGGGGAAACACTGAAGCTTTCTTT.

In this sample, this clonotype turned up many times. This chain connects TRBV11-2 to TRBJ1-2, with D unresolved. The germline V gene encodes CDR1 SGHAT and CDR2 FQNNGV. CDR3 size: 13 residues. Trimming shortened V by 1 base and J by 7 bases, and 10 bases separated the two germline ends. Here the CDR3 reads CASSLAAVGGYTF. Here the CDR3 DNA reads TGTGCCAGCAGCTTAGCCGCTGTGGGTGGCTACACCTTC.